This T cell receptor (beta chain) appears in the sequencing data of a study of naive and memory T cell subsets. This clonotype has at least ten counts. Its antigen is not known. General study results and limits: Potentially, T cell activation and differentiation skew this RNA-based measurement.

A UMI-containing oligonucleotide was joined by 3' ligation to the TCR cDNA template. Adult healthy volunteers gave 2.5 ml peripheral blood for whole-blood RNA. Cells were not sorted; total RNA input targeted about 1 to 1000 ng. Ligated cDNA underwent four rounds of PCR with nested alpha and beta constant region primers and SP2. MiXCR was run by TCRdb on the 5' RACE reads, yielding one entry per CDR3 protein. The repertoire holds roughly 56,000 distinct CDR3 sequences, with about 7.2% as singletons. The CDR3 totals 13 residues. CDR1 and CDR2 from the germline V gene are MRHNA and SNTAGT. V shed 4 bases, J shed 14 bases, and the junction held 9 bases outside the gene matches.

The origin of this receptor is a male donor in good health. V usage is TRBV6-4 and J usage is TRBJ2-1; 9 positions agree with TRBD2. The CDR3 sequence is CASSVNPGTSKFF. CDR3 in DNA: TGTGCCAGCAGTGTCAACCCCGGGACTAGCAAGTTCTTC.